These 20 T cell receptor beta chains came from one sample sequenced in a study of T cell responses to AZD1222 COVID-19 vaccine. Sequencing was performed with immunoSEQ multiplex PCR; in TCRdb, only in-frame clones are kept and a portion is missing. Among 120,000 to 150,000 clones listed, approximately 90% were seen once. Sequences were derived from peripheral blood, sampled on day 0 of MenACWY control vaccination. Source of these receptors: an adult in good health.

This rearrangement joins TRBV6-5 to TRBJ2-7, with D maybe TRBD1 (8 bases). V was clipped by 8 bases and J by 0 bases, with 14 bases between them. The CDR3 consists of 14 residues. Germline V gene data show CDR1 as MNHEY and CDR2 as SVGAGI. This chain's CDR3 is CASRGDRNSYEQYF. The CDR3 DNA is TGTGCCAGCCGGGGGGACAGGAACTCCTACGAGCAGTACTTC.

The sample holds one count of this clone. V usage is TRBV4-1 and J usage is TRBJ1-5, with a possible D match to TRBD1 (5 bases). V was trimmed by 4 bases and J by 0 bases, leaving 19 bases between them. This CDR3 region has 18 residues. Germline CDR1 is MGHRA and CDR2 is YSYEKL. CDR3: CASSLLYNPGGSNQPQHF. The CDR3 bases are TGCGCCAGCAGCCTCCTCTATAACCCCGGGGGTAGCAATCAGCCCCAGCATTTT.

The CDR3 sequence is CASTRGLNQPQHF. In DNA form, the CDR3 reads TGTGCCAGCACCCGGGGACTCAATCAGCCCCAGCATTTT. V usage is TRBV2 and J usage is TRBJ1-5, with a possible D match to TRBD1 (5 bases). Germline assignment: CDR1 SNHLY and CDR2 FYNNEI. This CDR3 contains 13 residues. The V gene lost 7 bases and the J gene lost 3 bases, with 10 bases spanning the gap.

This rearrangement joins TRBV27 to TRBJ1-6; D unclear. V dropped 7 bases and J dropped 10 bases, with 14 bases sitting between them. Germline CDR1 reads MNHEY; CDR2 reads SMNVEV (reference sequence). The CDR3 is 13 amino acids. This chain's CDR3 is CASTPRENSPLHF. CDR3 sequence (DNA): TGTGCCAGCACCCCCCGGGAGAACTCACCCCTCCACTTT.

This chain links TRBV5-1 with TRBJ1-2, with D unresolved. Trimming cost V 0 bases and J 4 bases, with 10 bases left between them. Germline-derived CDR1 and CDR2 are SGHRS and YFSETQ. There are 14 residues in the CDR3. The CDR3, as DNA: TGCGCCAGCAGCTTGGCATCCAGTTCCTATGGCTACACCTTC. It encodes CASSLASSSYGYTF. Based on the CDR3 plus reference TRBV5-1 and TRBJ1-2, the full variable domain is KAGVTQTPRYLIKTRGQQVTLSCSPISGHRSVSWYQQTPGQGLQFLFEYFSETQRNKGNFPGRFSGRQFSNSRSEMNVSTLELGDSALYLCASSLASSSYGYTFGSGTRLTVV.

This sequence joins TRBV3-1 (or the pseudogene TRBV3-2) and TRBJ2-1, with D perhaps matching TRBD2 (6 bases). The CDR3 consists of 15 residues. Germline values: CDR1 LGHDT, CDR2 YNNKEL (reference sequence). The V gene lost 2 bases and the J gene lost 7 bases, with 15 bases spanning the gap. The CDR3 protein is CASSQRVGGSNEQFF. CDR3 coding DNA: TGTGCCAGCAGCCAAAGGGTGGGGGGTTCAAATGAGCAGTTCTTC.

This chain joins TRBV9 and TRBJ2-1; TRBD1 might be the D (6 bases). Trimming left V 1 base short and J 14 bases short, with 19 bases between. The CDR3 is 14 amino acids. From germline, CDR1 is SGDLS and CDR2 YYNGEE. The CDR3 region is CASSVSGQPMSKFF. The CDR3 DNA sequence: TGTGCCAGCAGCGTATCGGGACAACCAATGAGCAAGTTCTTC.

This clone was observed a single time. The V gene is TRBV28, the J gene TRBJ2-1; no firm D call. Germline values: CDR1 MDHEN, CDR2 SYDVKM. This CDR3 region has 12 residues. V was trimmed by 6 bases and J by 8 bases, leaving 11 bases between them. CDR3 protein: CASSYLGYEQFF. The CDR3 coding sequence is TGTGCCAGCAGCTATCTTGGGTATGAGCAGTTCTTC.

This chain uses TRBV6-2 or TRBV6-3 with TRBJ1-2; D is uncertain. CDR1 and CDR2 from the germline V gene are MNHEY and SVGEGT. V was cut by 5 bases and J by 3 bases, with 19 bases left in between. The CDR3 has 16 residues. The CDR3 nucleotides are TGTGCCAGCAGTGTGAATATCGAAGTGCTATACTATGGCTACACCTTC. Protein: CASSVNIEVLYYGYTF.

This chain links TRBV29-1 with TRBJ2-3, with 10 nucleotides matching TRBD2. Germline CDR1 is SQVTM and CDR2 is ANQGSEA. V was clipped by 6 bases and J by 0 bases; unmatched bases: 3. The length of the CDR3 is 14 residues. This chain's CDR3 is CSVETSGSTDTQYF. The CDR3 region has the DNA TGCAGCGTCGAGACTAGCGGGAGCACAGATACGCAGTATTTT.

The rearrangement links TRBV9 to TRBJ1-2; D unclear. CDR1 is SGDLS, CDR2 YYNGEE, per germline. The CDR3 has 15 residues. V was clipped by 4 bases and J by 2 bases, with 15 bases between them. In DNA, the CDR3 is TGTGCCAGCAGCTCCCGGGTTCTGGGGAACTATGGCTACACCTTC. Translation gives CASSSRVLGNYGYTF. Based on the CDR3 plus reference TRBV9 and TRBJ1-2, the full variable domain is DSGVTQTPKHLITATGQRVTLRCSPRSGDLSVYWYQQSLDQGLQFLIQYYNGEERAKGNILERFSAQQFPDLHSELNLSSLELGDSALYFCASSSRVLGNYGYTFGSGTRLTVV.

This clone was seen once. This chain uses TRBV10-3 with TRBJ2-7, with TRBD2 identical over 8 bases. J gave up 5 bases and V 10 bases, and 16 bases lay outside the gene matches. This CDR3 region has 15 residues. Germline V gives CDR1 ENHRY, CDR2 SYGVKD. The CDR3 loop is CATTRGGTPWDEQYF. CDR3 in DNA: TGTGCCACCACACGGGGGGGGACCCCTTGGGACGAGCAGTACTTC.

The chain combines TRBV7-3 with TRBJ2-3; no reliable D call. Trimming took 5 bases from V and 0 from J, leaving 12 bases between them. Germline V CDR1 and CDR2: SGHTA, FQGTGA. The CDR3 runs 15 residues. The CDR3: CASSPDPGSTDTQYF. In DNA form, the CDR3 reads TGTGCCAGCAGCCCCGACCCCGGGAGCACAGATACGCAGTATTTT. Supplemented by reference TRBV7-3 and TRBJ2-3, the full variable domain reads GAGVSQTPSNKVTEKGKYVELRCDPISGHTALYWYRQSLGQGPEFLIYFQGTGAADDSGLPNDRFFAVRPEGSVSTLKIQRTERGDSAVYLCASSPDPGSTDTQYFGPGTRLTVL.

This clone was seen a single time. The chain uses TRBV7-2 and TRBJ1-5, with D possibly TRBD1 on 5 matching bases. CDR3 size: 13 residues. With 6 bases removed from V and 9 bases from J, the gap between germline ends came to 15 bases. Germline CDR1 reads SGHTA; CDR2 reads FQGNSA. This chain's CDR3 is CASRYGPQGPQHF. The CDR3 DNA reads TGTGCCAGCAGGTACGGACCTCAGGGGCCCCAGCATTTT.

The chain uses TRBV6-6 and TRBJ2-5; a weak D match, TRBD1 (5 bases). Germline V gene data show CDR1 as MNHNY and CDR2 as SVGAGI (reference sequence). The CDR3 consists of 13 residues. Trimming pared 5 bases from V and 4 bases from J, leaving 11 bases between. CDR3 DNA: TGTGCCAGCAGTAAGGACAACTTAGAGACCCAGTACTTC. Translation gives CASSKDNLETQYF.

This clone has a single count. The gene calls are TRBV5-4 and TRBJ1-6; D is possibly TRBD1 (6 bases). There are 15 residues in the CDR3. Trimming removed 2 bases from V and 8 bases from J, with 14 bases in between. Germline V gene lookup returns CDR1 SGHNT and CDR2 YYREEE (reference sequence). The CDR3 coding sequence is TGTGCCAGCAGCTTAGGGGGTCAGGGCGATTCACCCCTCCACTTT. Translation: CASSLGGQGDSPLHF.

This chain connects TRBV18 to TRBJ2-7; D is perhaps TRBD2 (5 bases). V shed 2 bases and J shed 4 bases, with 15 bases lying between them. The length of the CDR3 is 15 residues. The V gene's germline CDR1 is KGHSH and CDR2 LQKENI. CDR3 in DNA: TGTGCCAGCTCACCAAGGACCTGGACTTCGTACGAGCAGTACTTC. Amino acids: CASSPRTWTSYEQYF.

This clone is a singleton in its sample. DNA of the CDR3: TGTGCCACCAGCTCCCGGACAGGGTCGGCAGATACGCAGTATTTT. It codes for CATSSRTGSADTQYF. The genes are TRBV15 and TRBJ2-3, with 8 nucleotides matching TRBD1. There are 15 residues in the CDR3. The ends lost 5 bases at V and 4 bases at J; junction bases unmatched: 8. CDR1 is LNHNV and CDR2 is YYDKDF in the germline V gene (reference sequence).

The chain carries TRBV5-1 and TRBJ2-1; 7 bases map to TRBD2. Unmatched junction bases numbered 7, after V lost 0 bases and J lost 7 bases. This CDR3 contains 15 residues. Germline V gives CDR1 SGHRS, CDR2 YFSETQ. The CDR3 here is CASSLGVAGLNEQFF. The CDR3 DNA follows: TGCGCCAGCAGCTTGGGAGTAGCGGGTCTTAATGAGCAGTTCTTC. The variable domain in full, with the rest retrieved from reference TRBV5-1 and TRBJ2-1, is KAGVTQTPRYLIKTRGQQVTLSCSPISGHRSVSWYQQTPGQGLQFLFEYFSETQRNKGNFPGRFSGRQFSNSRSEMNVSTLELGDSALYLCASSLGVAGLNEQFFGPGTRLTVL.

The chain couples TRBV5-8 to TRBJ2-2; TRBD2 is a possible D gene (5 bases). Germline V CDR1 and CDR2: SGHTS, YDEGEE. This CDR3 contains 13 residues. V lost 5 bases, J lost 9 bases, and 14 bases lay in between. The CDR3 spells CASSRDEGRELFF. The CDR3, as DNA: TGTGCCAGCAGTCGCGACGAGGGCAGGGAGCTGTTTTTT.